This T cell receptor beta chain came from a study of CD8 T cells in Susac syndrome. The authors sequenced TCR beta from blood CD8+ and CD4+ T cells. Negative isolation was applied to CD8+ and CD4+ T cells, and FACS enrichment was applied to TEMRA cells. The RNA, roughly 0.5 to 1 ug, was put through reverse transcription using random hexamers. One entry per CDR3 protein results from TCRdb running MiXCR on the immunoSEQ multiplex PCR reads. The sample yields 150,000 to 200,000 distinct CDR3 sequences, approximately 93% seen once. The sequence came from a human donor with multiple sclerosis. Sequenced sample: CD4+ T cells from PBMCs.

The CDR3 protein is CASSLNTGGEQYF. CDR3 bases: TGTGCCAGCAGCTTGAATACAGGAGGGGAGCAGTACTTC. This sequence joins TRBV5-4 and TRBJ2-7; D may be TRBD2 (6 bases). CDR1 is SGHNT and CDR2 is YYREEE in the germline V gene (reference sequence). The length of the CDR3 is 13 residues. The V and J ends lost 1 base and 7 bases respectively, with 12 bases between them. The full variable domain, its missing parts supplied by reference TRBV5-4 and TRBJ2-7, is ETGVTQSPTHLIKTRGQQVTLRCSSQSGHNTVSWYQQALGQGPQFIFQYYREEENGRGNFPPRFSGLQFPNYSSELNVNALELDDSALYLCASSLNTGGEQYFGPGTRLTVT.